The T cell receptor beta chain described here comes from a study of T cell changes during pregnancy in multiple sclerosis. V was cut by 6 bases and J by 1 base, with 13 bases left in between. CDR3 length equals 15 residues. Germline V gene data show CDR1 as MNHGY and CDR2 as SVAAGI. Method: immunoSEQ multiplex PCR; TCRdb's copy keeps in-frame clones and lacks some. This sample carries approximately 80,000 clones, 94% of them seen once, and the ten largest clones take 2.5%. The clonotype comes from a female donor with multiple sclerosis, enrolled in a pregnancy study. The sequenced sample was peripheral blood, obtained in the third trimester of pregnancy. The gene calls are TRBV6-9 and TRBJ2-1; tentative D call: TRBD2 (5 bases). The CDR3: CASRPGKTSYNEQFF. CDR3 nucleotides: TGTGCCAGCAGACCGGGAAAAACGTCCTACAATGAGCAGTTCTTC.